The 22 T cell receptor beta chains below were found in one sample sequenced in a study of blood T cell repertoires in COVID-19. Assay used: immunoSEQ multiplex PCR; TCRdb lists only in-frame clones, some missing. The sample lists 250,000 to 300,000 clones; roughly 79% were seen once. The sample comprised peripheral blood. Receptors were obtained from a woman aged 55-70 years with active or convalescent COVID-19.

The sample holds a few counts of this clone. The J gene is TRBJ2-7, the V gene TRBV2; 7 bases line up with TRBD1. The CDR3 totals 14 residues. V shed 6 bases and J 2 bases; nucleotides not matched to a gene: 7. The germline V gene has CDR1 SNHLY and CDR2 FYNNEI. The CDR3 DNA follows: TGTGCCAGCAGAGCGACAGGGATTACCTACGAGCAGTACTTC. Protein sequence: CASRATGITYEQYF.

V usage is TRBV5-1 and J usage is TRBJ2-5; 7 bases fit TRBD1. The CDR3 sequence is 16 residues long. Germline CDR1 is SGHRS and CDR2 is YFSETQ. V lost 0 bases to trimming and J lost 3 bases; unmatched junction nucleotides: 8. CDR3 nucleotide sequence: TGCGCCAGCAGCTTGGCAGGCAGGGGGATGGAAGAGACCCAGTACTTC. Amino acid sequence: CASSLAGRGMEETQYF. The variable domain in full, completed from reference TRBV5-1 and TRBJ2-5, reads KAGVTQTPRYLIKTRGQQVTLSCSPISGHRSVSWYQQTPGQGLQFLFEYFSETQRNKGNFPGRFSGRQFSNSRSEMNVSTLELGDSALYLCASSLAGRGMEETQYFGPGTRLLVL.

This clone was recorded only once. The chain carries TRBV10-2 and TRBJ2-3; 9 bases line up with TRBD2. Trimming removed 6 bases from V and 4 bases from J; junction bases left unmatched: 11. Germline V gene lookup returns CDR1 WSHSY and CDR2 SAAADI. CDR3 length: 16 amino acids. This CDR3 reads CASRSPRRGGPDTQYF. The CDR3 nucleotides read TGCGCCAGCAGGTCCCCCCGGCGGGGGGGCCCAGATACGCAGTATTTT.

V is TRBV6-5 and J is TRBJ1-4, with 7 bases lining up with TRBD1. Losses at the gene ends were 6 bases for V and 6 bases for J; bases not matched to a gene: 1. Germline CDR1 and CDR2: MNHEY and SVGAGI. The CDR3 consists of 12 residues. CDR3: CASRGQHEKLFF. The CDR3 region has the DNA TGTGCCAGCAGGGGACAGCATGAAAAACTGTTTTTT.

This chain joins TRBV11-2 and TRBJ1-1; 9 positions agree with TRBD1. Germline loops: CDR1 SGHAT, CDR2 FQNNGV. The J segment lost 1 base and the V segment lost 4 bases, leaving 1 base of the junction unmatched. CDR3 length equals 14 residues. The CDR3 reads CASSSGQGNTEAFF. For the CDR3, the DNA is TGTGCCAGCAGCTCGGGACAGGGGAACACTGAAGCTTTCTTT.

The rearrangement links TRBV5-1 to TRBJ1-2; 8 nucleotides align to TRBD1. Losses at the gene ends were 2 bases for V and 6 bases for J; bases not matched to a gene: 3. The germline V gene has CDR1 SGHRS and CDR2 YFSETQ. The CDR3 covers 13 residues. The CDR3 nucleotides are TGCGCCAGCAGCTTTAGGACAGGGCATGGCTACACCTTC. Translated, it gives CASSFRTGHGYTF.

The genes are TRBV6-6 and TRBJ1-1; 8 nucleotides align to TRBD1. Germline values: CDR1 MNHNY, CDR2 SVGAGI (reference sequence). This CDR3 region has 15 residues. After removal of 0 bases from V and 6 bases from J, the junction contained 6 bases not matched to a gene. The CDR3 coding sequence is TGTGCCAGCAGTTACTCAACAGGGGGAGGTGCTGAAGCTTTCTTT. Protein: CASSYSTGGGAEAFF.

This CDR3 reads CASSLDRGSVAFF. CDR3 DNA sequence: TGTGCCAGCAGTTTAGACAGGGGGTCTGTAGCTTTCTTT. This chain uses TRBV28 with TRBJ1-1; 9 nucleotides agree with TRBD1. V dropped 2 bases and J dropped 10; count of bases not matched to a gene: 5. The germline gives CDR1 MDHEN, CDR2 SYDVKM. This CDR3 has 13 residues.

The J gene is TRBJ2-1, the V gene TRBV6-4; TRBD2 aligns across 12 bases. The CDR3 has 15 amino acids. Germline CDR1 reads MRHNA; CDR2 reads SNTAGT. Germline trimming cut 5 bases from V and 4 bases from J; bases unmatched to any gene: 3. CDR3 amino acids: CASSLTSGGYNEQFF. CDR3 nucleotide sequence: TGTGCCAGCAGTCTGACTAGCGGGGGTTACAATGAGCAGTTCTTC.

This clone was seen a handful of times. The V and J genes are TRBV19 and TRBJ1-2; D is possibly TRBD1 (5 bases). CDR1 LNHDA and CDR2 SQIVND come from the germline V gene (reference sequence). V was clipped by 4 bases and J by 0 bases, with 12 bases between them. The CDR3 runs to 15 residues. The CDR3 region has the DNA TGTGCCAGTAGTACCCAGACAGAGTCTAACTATGGCTACACCTTC. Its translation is CASSTQTESNYGYTF. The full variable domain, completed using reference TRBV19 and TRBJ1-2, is DGGITQSPKYLFRKEGQNVTLSCEQNLNHDAMYWYRQDPGQGLRLIYYSQIVNDFQKGDIAEGYSVSREKKESFPLTVTSAQKNPTAFYLCASSTQTESNYGYTFGSGTRLTVV.

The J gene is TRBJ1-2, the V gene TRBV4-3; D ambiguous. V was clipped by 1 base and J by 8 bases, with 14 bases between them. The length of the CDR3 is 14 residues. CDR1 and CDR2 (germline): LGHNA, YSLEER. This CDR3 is CASSQGIERRGYTF. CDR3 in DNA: TGCGCCAGCAGCCAAGGGATCGAGCGAAGGGGCTACACCTTC.

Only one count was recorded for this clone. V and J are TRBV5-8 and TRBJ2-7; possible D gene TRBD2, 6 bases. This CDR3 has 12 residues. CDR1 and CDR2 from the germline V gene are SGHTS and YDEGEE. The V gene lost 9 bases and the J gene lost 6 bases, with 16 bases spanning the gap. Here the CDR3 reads CATRDSGSEQYF. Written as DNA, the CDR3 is TGTGCCACCCGGGACTCAGGGTCCGAGCAGTACTTC.

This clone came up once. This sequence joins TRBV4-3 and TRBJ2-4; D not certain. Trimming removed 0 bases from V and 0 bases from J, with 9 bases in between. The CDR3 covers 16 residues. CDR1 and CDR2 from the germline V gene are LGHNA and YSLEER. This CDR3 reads CASSQDLDLAKNIQYF. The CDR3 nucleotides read TGCGCCAGCAGCCAAGATCTCGACTTAGCCAAAAACATTCAGTACTTC.

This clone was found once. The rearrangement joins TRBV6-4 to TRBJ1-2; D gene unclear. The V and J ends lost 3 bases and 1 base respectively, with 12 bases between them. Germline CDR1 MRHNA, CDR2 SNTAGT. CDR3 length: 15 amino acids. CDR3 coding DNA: TGTGCCAGCAGTGATTCCGGACTGATTAACTATGGCTACACCTTC. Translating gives CASSDSGLINYGYTF.

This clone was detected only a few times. CDR3 sequence reads: CASSRKSGTLNTDTQYF. CDR3 in DNA: TGTGCCAGCAGCCGTAAGTCGGGGACTTTAAACACAGATACGCAGTATTTT. The rearrangement joins TRBV4-2 to TRBJ2-3; D is possibly TRBD2 (6 bases). Trimming took off 4 bases at V and 2 bases at J, with 19 bases between the two ends. Germline V gives CDR1 LGHNA, CDR2 YNFKEQ. The CDR3 loop spans 17 amino acids.

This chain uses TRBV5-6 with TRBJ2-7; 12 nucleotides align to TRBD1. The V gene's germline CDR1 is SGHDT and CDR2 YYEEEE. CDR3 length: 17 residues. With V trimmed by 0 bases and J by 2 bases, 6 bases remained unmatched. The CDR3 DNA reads TGTGCCAGCAGCTTGGCCGGGGGGACAGGGGGCCCCTACGAGCAGTACTTC. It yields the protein CASSLAGGTGGPYEQYF.

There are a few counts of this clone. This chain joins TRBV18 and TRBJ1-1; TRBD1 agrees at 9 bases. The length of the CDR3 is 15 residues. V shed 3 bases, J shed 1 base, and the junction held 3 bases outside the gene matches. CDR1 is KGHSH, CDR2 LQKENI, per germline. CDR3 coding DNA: TGTGCCAGCTCACCGGAGGACAGGGGGAACACTGAAGCTTTCTTT. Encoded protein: CASSPEDRGNTEAFF.

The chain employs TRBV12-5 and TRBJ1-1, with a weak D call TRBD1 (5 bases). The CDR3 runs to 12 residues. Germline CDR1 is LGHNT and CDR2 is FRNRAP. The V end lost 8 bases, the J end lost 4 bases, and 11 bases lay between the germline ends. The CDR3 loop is CASNPGITEAFF. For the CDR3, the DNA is TGTGCTAGTAACCCAGGGATCACTGAAGCTTTCTTT.

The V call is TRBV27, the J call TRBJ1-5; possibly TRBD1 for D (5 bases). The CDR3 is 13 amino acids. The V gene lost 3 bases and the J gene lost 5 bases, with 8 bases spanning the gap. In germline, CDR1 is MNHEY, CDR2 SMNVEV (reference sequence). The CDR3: CASSFRGYQPQHF. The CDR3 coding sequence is TGTGCCAGCAGTTTTAGGGGTTATCAGCCCCAGCATTTT.

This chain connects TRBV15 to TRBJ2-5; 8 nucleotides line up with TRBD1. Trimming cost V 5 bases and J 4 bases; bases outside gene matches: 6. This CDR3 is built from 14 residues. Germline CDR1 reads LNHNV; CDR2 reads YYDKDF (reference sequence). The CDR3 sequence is CATSGSTGGETQYF. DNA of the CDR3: TGTGCCACCAGCGGCTCAACAGGGGGAGAGACCCAGTACTTC.

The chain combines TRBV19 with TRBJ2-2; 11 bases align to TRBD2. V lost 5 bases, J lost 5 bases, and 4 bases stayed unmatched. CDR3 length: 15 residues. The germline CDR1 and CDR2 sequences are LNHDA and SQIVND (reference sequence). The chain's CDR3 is CASSASGGRTGELFF. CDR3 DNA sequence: TGTGCCAGTAGTGCTAGCGGGGGGCGGACCGGGGAGCTGTTTTTT.

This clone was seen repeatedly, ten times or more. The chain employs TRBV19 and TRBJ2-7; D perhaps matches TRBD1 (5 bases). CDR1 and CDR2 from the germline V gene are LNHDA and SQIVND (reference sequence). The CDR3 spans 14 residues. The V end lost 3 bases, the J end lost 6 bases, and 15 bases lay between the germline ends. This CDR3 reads CASSIARVVGEQYF. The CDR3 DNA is TGTGCCAGTAGTATCGCCAGGGTGGTGGGCGAGCAGTACTTC.